A single sample is the source of the 20 T cell receptor beta chains below, sequenced in a study of response to subunit inactivated influenza vaccine. TCRdb reanalysed the RT-PCR reads using MiXCR and keeps one entry per CDR3 protein. The sample lists about 700,000 distinct CDR3 sequences, about a sixth occurring once. The starting material was PBMCs from blood, obtained 12 days after vaccination. All receptors derive from a man between 45 and 60 years old who received an inactivated influenza vaccine.

V and J are TRBV9 and TRBJ2-6; a possible D gene is TRBD2 (5 bases). Looked up from germline, CDR1 is SGDLS and CDR2 is YYNGEE. Between the trimmed V and J ends, which lost 3 bases and 0 bases, there was a span of 10 bases. The CDR3 has 16 amino acids. CDR3: CASSEGRDSGANVLTF. In nucleotides, the CDR3 is TGTGCCAGCAGCGAAGGACGGGACTCTGGGGCCAACGTCCTGACTTTC.

The chain combines TRBV9 with TRBJ2-5, with TRBD1 as a possible D gene (6 bases). The CDR3 is 15 amino acids. Trimming left V 0 bases short and J 5 bases short, with 14 bases between. In germline, CDR1 is SGDLS, CDR2 YYNGEE. The CDR3 DNA is TGTGCCAGCAGCGTAGGCTCAGGGACATGGGAGACCCAGTACTTC. Translation gives CASSVGSGTWETQYF.

This clonotype was seen a few times. V gene TRBV4-3 combines with J gene TRBJ2-5, with D perhaps matching TRBD1 or TRBD2 (7 bases each). This CDR3 contains 18 residues. V was pared by 3 bases and J by 5 bases, with 25 bases between. Germline V CDR1 and CDR2: LGHNA, YSLEER. The CDR3 sequence is CASSQDLPGRGRGETQYF. The CDR3 nucleotides are TGCGCCAGCAGCCAGGACCTCCCAGGGAGGGGGCGCGGGGAGACCCAGTACTTC.

This clonotype was recorded once. The chain combines TRBV21-1 with TRBJ2-1; the listed D gene, TRBD2, was not tested against the DNA. TRBV21-1 is listed as a pseudogene. The CDR3 runs 16 residues. CDR3 amino acids: CASSKTHRPGNNEQFF. As DNA, the CDR3 is TGTGCCAGCAGCAAAACCCACAGGCCCGGAAACAATGAGCAGTTCTTC.

The rearrangement joins TRBV20-1 to TRBJ2-3; D could derive from TRBD1 or TRBD2 (5 bases each). Germline V gene sequence: CDR1 DFQATT, CDR2 SNEGSKA (reference sequence). This CDR3 region has 14 residues. V was trimmed by 3 bases and J by 7 bases, leaving 17 bases between them. The CDR3 nucleotides read TGCAGTGCTAGTCGAGAGGGGTACCCCTATACGCAGTATTTT. Residues: CSASREGYPYTQYF.

V and J are TRBV7-2 and TRBJ1-3; no reliable D call. Trimming removed 3 bases at V and 0 bases at J, with 6 bases between. Germline CDR1 is SGHTA and CDR2 is FQGNSA. The CDR3 is 14 amino acids. DNA of the CDR3: TGTGCCAGCAGCTTTTGGAGCTCTGGAAACACCATATATTTT. It translates to CASSFWSSGNTIYF.

In this sample, this clonotype turned up a few times. This rearrangement joins TRBV24-1 to TRBJ1-5; perhaps TRBD1 as D (6 bases). The CDR3 is made up of 14 amino acids. CDR1 is KGHDR and CDR2 is SFDVKD in the germline V gene. V shed 5 bases and J shed 5 bases, with 12 bases lying between them. The CDR3 protein is CATSAGGGYQPQHF. The CDR3 DNA sequence: TGTGCCACCAGTGCGGGGGGCGGATATCAGCCCCAGCATTTT.

This clonotype was counted a few times. The chain uses TRBV5-6 and TRBJ2-2, with 8 bases matching TRBD2. The CDR3 is made up of 15 amino acids. The V gene end was trimmed by 5 bases and the J gene end by 4 bases; junction bases not matched to a gene: 7. Germline-derived CDR1 and CDR2 are SGHDT and YYEEEE. CDR3 loop: CASRGGGPGTGELFF. For the CDR3, the DNA is TGTGCCAGCAGGGGCGGGGGGCCCGGCACCGGGGAGCTGTTTTTT.

The V gene is TRBV27, the J gene TRBJ1-2, with a weak D call TRBD1 (6 bases). The germline V and J ends were trimmed by 5 bases and 6 bases, with 13 bases remaining between them. The CDR3 length is 13 residues. In germline, CDR1 is MNHEY, CDR2 SMNVEV (reference sequence). The CDR3: CASSPRDTNGYTF. The DNA of the CDR3 is TGTGCCAGCAGTCCTCGGGACACCAATGGCTACACCTTC.

This clonotype was detected only a few times. V is TRBV6-1 and J is TRBJ1-1; 8 nucleotides match TRBD1. V lost 5 bases to trimming and J lost 5 bases; unmatched junction nucleotides: 7. Germline CDR1 and CDR2: MNHNS and SASEGT. There are 14 residues in the CDR3. In DNA, the CDR3 is TGTGCCAGCAGTCGTTCAGGGGGCGCGACTGAAGCTTTCTTT. This translates into CASSRSGGATEAFF.

The genes are TRBV5-1 and TRBJ2-1, with 9 bases fitting TRBD1. Germline V CDR1 and CDR2: SGHRS, YFSETQ. V was pared by 0 bases and J by 10 bases, with 8 bases of the junction left unmatched. The CDR3 is 15 amino acids. The CDR3 region is CASSLAGTGTVEQFF. The DNA of the CDR3 is TGCGCCAGCAGCTTGGCCGGGACAGGGACAGTGGAGCAGTTCTTC.

The chain links TRBV6-1 to TRBJ2-2, with 7 bases matching TRBD2. After removal of 6 bases from V and 0 bases from J, the junction contained 10 bases not matched to a gene. Germline CDR1 and CDR2: MNHNS and SASEGT. The CDR3 contains 17 residues. CDR3 in DNA: TGTGCCAGCAGCCTCCCGAGGGAGGGCGCGAACACCGGGGAGCTGTTTTTT. This codes for CASSLPREGANTGELFF.

This clonotype was recorded a few times. V is TRBV11-1 and J is TRBJ2-7, with TRBD2 matching 10 bases. V shed 5 bases and J 4 bases; nucleotides not matched to a gene: 17. This CDR3 comprises 18 residues. CDR1 and CDR2 (germline): SGHAT, FQDESV (reference sequence). CDR3 bases: TGTGCCAGCAGCCCCTGGGCTAGCGGGAGCCCCGAAAGATACGAGCAGTACTTC. Amino acid sequence: CASSPWASGSPERYEQYF.

This clonotype was found once. This chain joins TRBV9 and TRBJ1-6; the D gene is possibly TRBD1 (6 bases). With 4 bases removed from V and 5 bases from J, the gap between germline ends came to 10 bases. Germline CDR1 reads SGDLS; CDR2 reads YYNGEE. The CDR3 runs 14 residues. CDR3 amino acids: CASSMGGDNSPLHF. The CDR3 DNA reads as TGTGCCAGCAGCATGGGGGGCGATAATTCACCCCTCCACTTT.

The chain couples TRBV7-3 to TRBJ1-1; no reliable D call. The CDR3 spans 13 residues. The germline V gene encodes CDR1 SGHTA and CDR2 FQGTGA. Trimming left V 1 base short and J 5 bases short, with 8 bases between. In DNA form, the CDR3 reads TGTGCCAGCAGCTTAATCCCGGAGACTGAAGCTTTCTTT. Amino acids: CASSLIPETEAFF.

V is TRBV6-1 and J is TRBJ2-7; a weak D match, TRBD1 (5 bases). This CDR3 contains 13 residues. With 6 bases removed from V and 5 bases from J, the gap between germline ends came to 14 bases. The germline CDR1 and CDR2 sequences are MNHNS and SASEGT. The CDR3 sequence: CASRQTAFHEQYF. CDR3 nucleotides: TGTGCCAGCAGGCAGACAGCTTTCCACGAGCAGTACTTC.

With regard to this clonotype: One junction end disagrees with the germline gene, perhaps due to a read error. The V gene is TRBV7-9, the J gene TRBJ2-7; 8 bases match TRBD2. The CDR3 covers 11 residues. Germline-derived CDR1 and CDR2 are SEHNR and FQNEAQ (reference sequence). The CDR3 bases are TGTGCCAGCAGCTTAGGAGCGGGGGTAAACTTC. Residues: CASSLGAGVNF.

Many counts were recorded for this clonotype. J is TRBJ2-1 and V is TRBV2; a weak D match, TRBD1 (5 bases). Trimming stripped 3 bases from V and 0 bases from J, with 9 bases between. The CDR3 runs 15 residues. Germline values: CDR1 SNHLY, CDR2 FYNNEI. CDR3 bases: TGTGCCAGCAGTGACAGGGCCTACTCCTACAATGAGCAGTTCTTC. Amino acids: CASSDRAYSYNEQFF. The variable domain in full, with the rest retrieved from reference TRBV2 and TRBJ2-1, is EPEVTQTPSHQVTQMGQEVILRCVPISNHLYFYWYRQILGQKVEFLVSFYNNEISEKSEIFDDQFSVERPDGSNFTLKIRSTKLEDSAMYFCASSDRAYSYNEQFFGPGTRLTVL.

This CDR3 reads CASSSAQGFGETQYF. The CDR3, as DNA: TGTGCCAGCAGCTCCGCACAGGGTTTCGGAGAGACCCAGTACTTC. The rearrangement joins TRBV7-8 to TRBJ2-5; weak D call: TRBD1 (6 bases). Trimming removed 4 bases from V and 4 bases from J, with 16 bases in between. The CDR3 sequence is 15 residues long. Germline assignment: CDR1 SGHVS and CDR2 FQNEAQ.

This clonotype was seen ten or more times. The V and J genes are TRBV30 and TRBJ2-1, with D perhaps TRBD1 (6 bases). This CDR3 spans 15 amino acids. V dropped 0 bases and J dropped 0 bases, with 9 bases sitting between them. Germline values: CDR1 GTSNPN, CDR2 SVGIG (reference sequence). CDR3 amino acids: CAWSVGTSSYNEQFF. In nucleotides, the CDR3 is TGTGCCTGGAGTGTCGGGACATCCTCCTACAATGAGCAGTTCTTC.